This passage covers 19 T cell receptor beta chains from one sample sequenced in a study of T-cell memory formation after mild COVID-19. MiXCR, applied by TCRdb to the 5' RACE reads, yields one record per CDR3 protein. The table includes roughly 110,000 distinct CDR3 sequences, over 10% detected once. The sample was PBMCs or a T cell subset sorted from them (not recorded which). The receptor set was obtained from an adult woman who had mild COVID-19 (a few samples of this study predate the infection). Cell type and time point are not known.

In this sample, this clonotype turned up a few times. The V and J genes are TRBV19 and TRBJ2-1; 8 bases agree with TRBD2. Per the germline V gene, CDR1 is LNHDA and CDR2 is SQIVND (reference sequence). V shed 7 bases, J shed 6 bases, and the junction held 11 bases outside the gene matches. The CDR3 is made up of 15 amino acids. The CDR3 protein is CASNKAGVLINEQFF. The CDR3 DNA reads TGTGCCAGTAACAAAGCGGGAGTCCTAATCAATGAGCAGTTCTTC. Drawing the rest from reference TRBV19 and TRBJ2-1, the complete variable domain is DGGITQSPKYLFRKEGQNVTLSCEQNLNHDAMYWYRQDPGQGLRLIYYSQIVNDFQKGDIAEGYSVSREKKESFPLTVTSAQKNPTAFYLCASNKAGVLINEQFFGPGTRLTVL.

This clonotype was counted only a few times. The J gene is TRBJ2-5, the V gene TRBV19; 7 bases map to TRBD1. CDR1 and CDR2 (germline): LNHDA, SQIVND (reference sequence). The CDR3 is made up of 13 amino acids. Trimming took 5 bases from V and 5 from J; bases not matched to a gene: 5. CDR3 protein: CASSGTGEETQYF. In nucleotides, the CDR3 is TGTGCCAGTAGTGGCACAGGGGAGGAGACCCAGTACTTC. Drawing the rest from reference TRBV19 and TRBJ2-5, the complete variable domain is DGGITQSPKYLFRKEGQNVTLSCEQNLNHDAMYWYRQDPGQGLRLIYYSQIVNDFQKGDIAEGYSVSREKKESFPLTVTSAQKNPTAFYLCASSGTGEETQYFGPGTRLLVL.

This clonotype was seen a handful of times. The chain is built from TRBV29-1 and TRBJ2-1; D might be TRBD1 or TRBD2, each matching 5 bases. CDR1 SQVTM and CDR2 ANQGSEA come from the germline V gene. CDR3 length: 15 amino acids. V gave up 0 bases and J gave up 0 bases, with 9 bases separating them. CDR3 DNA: TGCAGCGTTGAAGAGATCGGGGCCTCCTACAATGAGCAGTTCTTC. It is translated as CSVEEIGASYNEQFF.

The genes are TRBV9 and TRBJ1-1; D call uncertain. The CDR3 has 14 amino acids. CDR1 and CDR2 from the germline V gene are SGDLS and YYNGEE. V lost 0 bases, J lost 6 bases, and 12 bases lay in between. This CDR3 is CASSVVGSRAEAFF. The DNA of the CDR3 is TGTGCCAGCAGCGTAGTAGGGAGCCGGGCTGAAGCTTTCTTT.

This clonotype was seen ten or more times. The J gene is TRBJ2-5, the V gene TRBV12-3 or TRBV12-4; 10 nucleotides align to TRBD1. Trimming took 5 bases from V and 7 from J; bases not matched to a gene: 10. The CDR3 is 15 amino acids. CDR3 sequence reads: CASSPGQGEVGTQYF. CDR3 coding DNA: TGTGCCAGCAGTCCCGGACAGGGGGAAGTTGGGACCCAGTACTTC.

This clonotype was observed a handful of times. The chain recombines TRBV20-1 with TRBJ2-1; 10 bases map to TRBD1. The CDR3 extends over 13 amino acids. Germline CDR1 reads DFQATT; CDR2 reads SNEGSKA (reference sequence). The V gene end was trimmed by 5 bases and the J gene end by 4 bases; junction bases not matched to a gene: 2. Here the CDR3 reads CSAGTGAYNEQFF. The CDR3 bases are TGCAGTGCTGGGACAGGGGCGTACAATGAGCAGTTCTTC.

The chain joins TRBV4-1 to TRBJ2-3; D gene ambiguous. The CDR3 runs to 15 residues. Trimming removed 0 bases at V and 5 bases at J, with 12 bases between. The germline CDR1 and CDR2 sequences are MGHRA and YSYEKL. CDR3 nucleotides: TGCGCCAGCAGCCAAGAAGGTTGGACGGTAGATACGCAGTATTTT. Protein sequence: CASSQEGWTVDTQYF.

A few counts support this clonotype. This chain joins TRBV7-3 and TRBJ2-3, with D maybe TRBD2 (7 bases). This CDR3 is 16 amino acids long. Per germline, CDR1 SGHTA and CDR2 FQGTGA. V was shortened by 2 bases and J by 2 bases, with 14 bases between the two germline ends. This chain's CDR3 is CASSLGRGPFTDTQYF. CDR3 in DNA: TGTGCCAGCAGCTTAGGGCGGGGGCCCTTCACAGATACGCAGTATTTT.

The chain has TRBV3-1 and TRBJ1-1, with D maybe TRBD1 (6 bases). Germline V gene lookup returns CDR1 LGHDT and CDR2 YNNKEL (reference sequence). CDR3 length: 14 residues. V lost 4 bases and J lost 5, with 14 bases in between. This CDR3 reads CASSRTGIWTEAFF. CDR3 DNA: TGTGCCAGCAGCCGTACAGGGATTTGGACTGAAGCTTTCTTT.

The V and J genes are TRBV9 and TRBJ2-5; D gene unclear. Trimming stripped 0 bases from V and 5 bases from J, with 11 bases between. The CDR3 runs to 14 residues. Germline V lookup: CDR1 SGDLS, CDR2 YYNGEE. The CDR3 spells CASSVDDSFETQYF. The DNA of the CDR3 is TGTGCCAGCAGCGTAGATGATAGCTTTGAGACCCAGTACTTC. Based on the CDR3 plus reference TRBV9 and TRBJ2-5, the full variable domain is DSGVTQTPKHLITATGQRVTLRCSPRSGDLSVYWYQQSLDQGLQFLIQYYNGEERAKGNILERFSAQQFPDLHSELNLSSLELGDSALYFCASSVDDSFETQYFGPGTRLLVL.

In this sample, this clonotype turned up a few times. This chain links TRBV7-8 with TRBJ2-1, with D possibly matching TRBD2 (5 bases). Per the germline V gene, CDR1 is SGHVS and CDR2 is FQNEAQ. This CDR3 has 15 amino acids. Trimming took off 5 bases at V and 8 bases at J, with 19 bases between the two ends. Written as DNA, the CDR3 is TGTGCCAGCAGCGATGACGGGGTAGGGTGGCATGAGCAGTTCTTC. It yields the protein CASSDDGVGWHEQFF.

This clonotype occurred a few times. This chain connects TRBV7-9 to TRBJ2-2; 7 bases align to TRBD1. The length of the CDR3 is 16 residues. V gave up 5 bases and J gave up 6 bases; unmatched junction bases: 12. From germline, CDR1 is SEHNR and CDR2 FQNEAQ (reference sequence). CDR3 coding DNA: TGTGCCAGCAGCCAGCCGATCACAGGGGATTCCGGGGAGCTGTTTTTT. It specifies CASSQPITGDSGELFF.

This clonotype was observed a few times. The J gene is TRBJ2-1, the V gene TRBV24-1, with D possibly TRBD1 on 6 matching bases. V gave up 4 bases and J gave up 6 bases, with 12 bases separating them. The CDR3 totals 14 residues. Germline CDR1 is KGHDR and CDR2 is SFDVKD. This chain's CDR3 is CATSEQGNGNEQFF. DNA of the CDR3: TGTGCCACCAGTGAGCAGGGGAACGGCAATGAGCAGTTCTTC.

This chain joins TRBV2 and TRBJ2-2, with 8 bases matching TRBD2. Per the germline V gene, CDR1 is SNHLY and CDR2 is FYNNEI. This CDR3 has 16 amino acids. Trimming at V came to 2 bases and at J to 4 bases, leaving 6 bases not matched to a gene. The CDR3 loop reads CASSESGLALTGELFF. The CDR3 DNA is TGTGCCAGCAGTGAATCTGGACTAGCTCTCACCGGGGAGCTGTTTTTT. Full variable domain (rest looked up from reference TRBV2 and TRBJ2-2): EPEVTQTPSHQVTQMGQEVILRCVPISNHLYFYWYRQILGQKVEFLVSFYNNEISEKSEIFDDQFSVERPDGSNFTLKIRSTKLEDSAMYFCASSESGLALTGELFFGEGSRLTVL.

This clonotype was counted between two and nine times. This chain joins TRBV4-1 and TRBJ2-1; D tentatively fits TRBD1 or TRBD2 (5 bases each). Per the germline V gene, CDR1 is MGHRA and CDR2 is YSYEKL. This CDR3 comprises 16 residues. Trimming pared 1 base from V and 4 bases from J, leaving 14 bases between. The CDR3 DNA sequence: TGCGCCAGCAGCCAAGTAGTGGACGGGGCTTACAATGAGCAGTTCTTC. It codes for CASSQVVDGAYNEQFF.

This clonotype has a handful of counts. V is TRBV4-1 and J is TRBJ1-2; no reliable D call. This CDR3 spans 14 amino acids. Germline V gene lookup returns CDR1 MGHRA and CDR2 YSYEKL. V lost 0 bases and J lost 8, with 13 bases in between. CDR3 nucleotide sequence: TGCGCCAGCAGCCAAGAAGGAGGCTTAGAAGGCTACACCTTC. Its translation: CASSQEGGLEGYTF.

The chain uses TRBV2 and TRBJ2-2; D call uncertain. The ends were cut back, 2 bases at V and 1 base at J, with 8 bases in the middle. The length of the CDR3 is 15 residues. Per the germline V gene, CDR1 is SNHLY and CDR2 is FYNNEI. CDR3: CASSEPRENTGELFF. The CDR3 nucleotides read TGTGCCAGCAGTGAACCCCGTGAGAACACCGGGGAGCTGTTTTTT. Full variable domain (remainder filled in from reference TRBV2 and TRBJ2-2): EPEVTQTPSHQVTQMGQEVILRCVPISNHLYFYWYRQILGQKVEFLVSFYNNEISEKSEIFDDQFSVERPDGSNFTLKIRSTKLEDSAMYFCASSEPRENTGELFFGEGSRLTVL.

In DNA, the CDR3 is TGTGCCAGTACACAACAGGGGTCAGTCTCCGGGGAGCTGTTTTTT. It codes for CASTQQGSVSGELFF. The J gene is TRBJ2-2, the V gene TRBV19, with 7 bases identical to TRBD1. The J segment lost 6 bases and the V segment lost 7 bases, leaving 11 bases of the junction unmatched. The V gene's germline CDR1 is LNHDA and CDR2 SQIVND (reference sequence). The CDR3 spans 15 residues.

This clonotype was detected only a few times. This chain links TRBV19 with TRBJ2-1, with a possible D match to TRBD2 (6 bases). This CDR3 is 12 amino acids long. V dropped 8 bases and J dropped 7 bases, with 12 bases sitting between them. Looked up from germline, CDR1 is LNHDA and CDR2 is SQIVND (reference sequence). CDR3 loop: CASGWDSNEQFF. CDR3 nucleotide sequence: TGTGCCAGTGGGTGGGACTCAAATGAGCAGTTCTTC.